A selection of T cell receptor beta chains follows, all from one sample in a study of blood T cell repertoires in COVID-19. Sequenced by immunoSEQ multiplex PCR; TCRdb stores in-frame clones only, minus some. The sample has about 200,000 clones, approximately 82% seen once. Sequencing input: peripheral blood. The receptors were sampled from a woman aged 45-60 years with acute or convalescent COVID-19. CDR3s include the opening cysteine and the closing phenylalanine or tryptophan. D genes are given only for firm matches. Clone size is stated in some rows and not others, as once, few, many or a class when expanded.

d_gene	v_gene	abundance	len	j_gene	CDR3aa	CDR3nt
.	TRBV30	.	12	TRBJ2-1	CAWSVGVNEQFF	TGTGCCTGGAGTGTAGGGGTAAATGAGCAGTTCTTC
.	TRBV28	.	15	TRBJ1-3	CASSMTALSGNTIYF	TGTGCCAGCAGTATGACAGCTCTCTCTGGAAACACCATATATTTT
TRBD1	TRBV6-1	.	17	TRBJ1-5	CASSELPGTGIPQPQHF	TGTGCCAGCAGTGAACTTCCCGGGACAGGGATCCCCCAGCCCCAGCATTTT
TRBD2	TRBV11-2	once	16	TRBJ2-3	CASSLELAGGTDTQYF	TGTGCCAGCAGCTTAGAACTAGCGGGAGGGACAGATACGCAGTATTTT
TRBD2	TRBV20-1	.	14	TRBJ2-1	CSASGGREYNEQFF	TGCAGTGCTAGTGGCGGGAGGGAATACAATGAGCAGTTCTTC
TRBD2	TRBV5-1	once	15	TRBJ2-7	CASSFSPAGAYEQYF	TGCGCCAGCAGCTTTAGTCCAGCGGGGGCCTACGAGCAGTACTTC
.	TRBV25-1	.	11	TRBJ2-7	CASSELDEQYF	TGTGCCAGCAGTGAATTAGACGAGCAGTACTTC
TRBD1	TRBV28	.	17	TRBJ2-7	CASSSWGQGVNSYEQYF	TGTGCCAGCAGTTCGTGGGGACAGGGGGTGAACTCCTACGAGCAGTACTTC
.	TRBV5-1	.	15	TRBJ2-2	CASSLEAGDTGELFF	TGCGCCAGCAGCTTGGAGGCAGGGGACACCGGGGAGCTGTTTTTT
.	TRBV5-1	.	14	TRBJ1-1	CASSLSGENTEAFF	TGCGCCAGCAGCTTATCCGGGGAGAACACTGAAGCTTTCTTT
.	TRBV19	once	13	TRBJ2-3	CASRWTSTDTQYF	TGTGCCAGTAGGTGGACTAGCACAGATACGCAGTATTTT
.	TRBV30	once	16	TRBJ1-1	CAWLGRRQAINTEAFF	TGTGCCTGGTTGGGCCGGCGACAAGCAATAAACACTGAAGCTTTCTTT
TRBD1	TRBV28	.	14	TRBJ2-7	CASSTRGEGAGQYF	TGTGCCAGCAGCACCCGAGGTGAGGGGGCCGGGCAGTACTTC
.	TRBV7-2	.	15	TRBJ2-5	CASSLHQGQGETQYF	TGTGCCAGCAGCTTACACCAGGGGCAAGGAGAGACCCAGTACTTC
.	TRBV29-1	.	15	TRBJ2-7	CSVEFGHLQTYEQYF	TGCAGCGTTGAATTTGGGCACCTCCAGACCTACGAGCAGTACTTC
.	TRBV19	.	15	TRBJ2-7	CASSPGRGSSYEQYF	TGTGCCAGTAGTCCGGGGCGGGGAAGCTCCTACGAGCAGTACTTC
TRBD2	TRBV19	.	14	TRBJ2-1	CASETSDSYNEQFF	TGTGCCAGTGAGACTAGCGACTCCTACAATGAGCAGTTCTTC
TRBD1	TRBV5-1	.	16	TRBJ1-5	CASSLDSVATGGPQHF	TGCGCCAGCAGCTTGGATTCCGTCGCGACAGGGGGACCCCAGCATTTT
.	TRBV4-2	.	16	TRBJ2-3	CASSQALASRTDTQYF	TGTGCCAGCAGCCAGGCCTTAGCGAGCCGCACAGATACGCAGTATTTT
.	TRBV6-5	.	14	TRBJ1-2	CASLKVGGGEDYTF	TGTGCCAGTCTCAAGGTTGGGGGAGGGGAAGACTACACCTTC
TRBD2	TRBV27	.	16	TRBJ2-1	CASSLSSGLAYNEQFF	TGTGCCAGCAGTTTATCTTCAGGACTAGCTTACAATGAGCAGTTCTTC
.	TRBV30	once	14	TRBJ2-2	CAWTAGYYTGELFF	TGTGCCTGGACTGCGGGGTATTACACCGGGGAGCTGTTTTTT